This T cell receptor beta chain was recovered during a study of beta chain features in type 1 diabetes. Across the study: Sorted cell examination encompassed roughly 98,000,000 cells across all samples. Study observations and caveats: Equally in patients and controls, shorter templates might have been favored by PCR. For Type 1 diabetes patients, all four CD4+ subsets carried TCRB CDR3s that were moderately but significantly shorter. In type 1 diabetes patients, VDJ junctions had fewer insertions; deletions at these junctions were more frequent.

Germline V gene lookup returns CDR1 SGHVS and CDR2 FQNEAQ. Trimming removed 4 bases from V and 3 bases from J, with 16 bases in between. This CDR3 contains 16 residues. This clone showed up many times. Its matching antigen is unknown. TCRB transcripts that were expressed got sequenced, as all of the isolated RNA had been reverse transcribed. Produced via immunoSEQ multiplex PCR; TCRdb's table is partial and in-frame only. The table has 330,000 or so clones, 12% to 15% seen once; the top ten hold more than 6.5%. Sequences were obtained from central memory CD4+ T cells from blood. The TCR sequence derives from a man aged 25 to 40 in good health. The genes are TRBV7-8 and TRBJ1-3, with D possibly TRBD1 on 5 matching bases. The CDR3 loop reads CASSSRRGDGGNTIYF. The CDR3 nucleotides are TGTGCCAGCAGCTCCCGTAGGGGTGACGGTGGAAACACCATATATTTT.